This T cell receptor beta chain was sequenced during a study of radiation and T cells in renal cell carcinoma (dated by TCRdb to 2019 to 2021). In the study overall: Samples came from a clinical trial, in which primary renal cell carcinomas received 15 Gy stereotactic body radiation therapy followed by nephrectomy 4 weeks later. TCR beta sequencing covered approximately 51 samples in total, comprising around 26 tumors and around 27 peripheral blood samples. Across all 50 or so samples, over 4,000,000 unique CDR3 nucleotide sequences encoding around 2.8 million unique CDR3 amino acid sequences were identified. The investigation overall reported the following: Changes in the blood repertoire were not tracked past 4 weeks after treatment. In blood, the top tumor clonotypes increased from baseline to 2 weeks after radiation and then shrank by 4 weeks, which suggests a temporary expansion of tumor-resident clones. Because the trial had a single-armed design, the trial could not examine how radiation dose or scheduling affected the TCR repertoire. Because pretreatment tumor biopsies were not available, the baseline intratumoral presence of clonotypes could not be determined.

The immunoSEQ kit was used, according to the manufacturer's recommendations, to generate TCR beta libraries from genomic DNA. Library preparation used a first multiplex PCR with proprietary primers, then a second PCR adding unique barcodes, with bead cleanups after each round. A positive control reaction and a negative control reaction, both provided in the kit, were run with every batch of samples. The final libraries were assessed on an Agilent 4200 TapeStation D1000 ScreenTape, pooled by volume, and quantified by qPCR. Sequencing was performed on an Illumina NextSeq500 with a MidOutput 150-cycle cartridge, and 156 Read1 and 15 Index1 cycles were run with kit custom primers. The pooled library was loaded at 0.75 to 1 pM, and roughly 18% PhiX control was spiked in. The paper's data handling went like this. The vendor-processed data were analyzed in R, and a clonotype was defined as all T cells that share the same CDR3 nucleotide sequence. In the clone abundance analyses, frequencies were normalized to the 10,000 most abundant clones in each sample. Before analysis, public T cell clones were removed, and these numbered fewer than six per sample on average. An abundance difference of at least 32-fold between compartments was the criterion for calling clonotypes tumor-enriched or baseline blood-enriched. Clonotypes expanded or contracted between blood time points were identified with a beta-binomial differential abundance model. Tumor-blood repertoire similarity was measured with the Baroni-Urbani and Buser coefficient, and groups were compared using two-tailed Wilcoxon tests in R. The immuneACCESS repertoire file appears here via TCRdb, limited to in-frame rearrangements. These files lack a portion of the clones; in checked studies, under half of the deficit traces to unresolved V genes, and the cause of the others is not known. V and J calls and clone size are as listed in that table; D and trimming were resolved from the DNA. This sample is represented by just over 150,000 clones; about nine tenths of them were singletons. Roughly 13% of the sample comes from the top ten.

Measured from the cysteine to the phenylalanine, the CDR3 is 15 residues long. The CDR3 DNA has 45 bases and is translated from base 1. The junction shows trimming of 7 bases on V and 4 bases on J, plus 19 bases between the germline ends. CDR1 and CDR2 are read off the germline V gene as MNHNS and SASEGT. The time point label corresponds to: blood 2 weeks post-SBRT. The sample's treatment or condition label is to be understood as: 15 Gy SBRT to primary tumor, nephrectomy 4 weeks later. Serial peripheral blood from radiation-treated patients was sampled at baseline, 2 weeks and 4 weeks after SBRT to track tumor-enriched clonotypes. Renal cell carcinoma with clear cell pathology was present in all patients. The QIAamp DNA Blood Mini Kit (Qiagen) was used to prepare genomic DNA for TCR sequencing. The analyses included just those samples that passed every quality control check. A note on this clone: Its antigen is not yet known. Base-call qualities are not available, and no considerably larger clone is one nucleotide away.

The clonotype was recovered from a woman between 45 and 65 years old with renal cell carcinoma. The rearrangement combines TRBV6-1 with TRBJ1-1, with the D gene not clear enough to name. Sequenced here: blood, sampled from a patient whose treatment included radiotherapy and nephrectomy. The DNA sequence reads TGTGCCAGCAAGGAGGAGGTCCTGGGGTCCACTGAAGCTTTCTTT. Translated, it reads CASKEEVLGSTEAFF.